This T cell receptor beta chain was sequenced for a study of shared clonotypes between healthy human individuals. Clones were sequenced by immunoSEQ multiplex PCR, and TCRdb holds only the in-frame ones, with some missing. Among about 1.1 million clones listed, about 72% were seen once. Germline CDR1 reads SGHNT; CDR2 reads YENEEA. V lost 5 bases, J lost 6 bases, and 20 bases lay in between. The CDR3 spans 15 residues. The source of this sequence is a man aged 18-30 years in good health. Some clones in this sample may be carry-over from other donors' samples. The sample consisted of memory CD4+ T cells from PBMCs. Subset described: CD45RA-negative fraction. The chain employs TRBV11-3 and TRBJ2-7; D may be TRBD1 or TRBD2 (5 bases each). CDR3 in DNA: TGTGCCAGCAGCCCGCTAGGACGAGGGGAAGTCGAGCAGTACTTC. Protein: CASSPLGRGEVEQYF.